This T cell receptor beta chain originates from a study of human T cells and chemical hapten exposure (dated by TCRdb to the early 2020s). A note on the overall study: For sensitization, 2% DPC in acetone was applied to a roughly 2 cm by roughly 2 cm area of upper inner arm skin. Patients additionally received weekly therapeutic DPC doses to the scalp throughout the roughly 25-week study period. Patch testing on the upper back used Finn chambers containing 0.01% DPC, with scoring done after 6 days according to International Contact Dermatitis Research Group standards. The mostly female patient cohort included alopecia areata with under or over 50% scalp involvement, alopecia totalis and alopecia universalis. The libraries were sequenced as a pool, and the TCR yield per sample differed mostly because of small variations in library volumes within the pool. The study tracked peripheral blood TCR repertoire changes in vivo during primary and secondary sensitization to the hapten diphenylcyclopropenone (DPC) in alopecia patients. Patient blood was sampled pre-sensitization (week 0) and at 2, 6 and about 24 weeks after DPC sensitization. For TCR sequencing, blood came from 25 to 35 alopecia patients at anywhere from one to four time points (pre-sensitization, 2, 6 and 24 weeks).

Sample time point, as interpreted from the label and publication: patch test 3, about 24 weeks after DPC sensitization. What this sample's treatment or condition label stands for: therapeutic diphenylcyclopropenone sensitization with weekly scalp DPC. At every patch-test visit, the blood draw took place before the patch test was put on. To be eligible, patients had to be aged 18 to 70, diagnosed with alopecia and judged suitable for DPC therapy, while pregnant patients were excluded. Total RNA was extracted from unfractionated whole blood that had been collected in Tempus Blood RNA tubes. The library relied on RACE. Sequencing took place on a NextSeq 500. Library preparation attached unique molecular identifiers to individual cDNA molecules for quantitative, reproducible TCR counting. From each blood RNA sample, both TCR alpha and TCR beta chains were sequenced. In the authors' own workflow: The median number of TCRs per sample was some 100,000, ranging from roughly 20,000 to 700,000. V, J and CDR3 annotation of the TCR reads was performed with the Decombinator software suite. For the PS versus PT1 abundance plots, all samples were subsampled to the same number of TCRs (28,000). Expanded TCRs were defined as absent before sensitization and observed at least eight times at the 2-week time point. TCRdb itself trimmed the public reads at Q25 with fastp, ran MiXCR and retained productive beta chains. Each entry is one CDR3 protein sequence, shown with its most common DNA and genes. TCRdb's processing, not the study's, gives the V and J calls here. Across this sample there are 70,000 or so distinct CDR3 sequences, with over 8.5% seen only once. Roughly 1.5% of the sample rests with the top ten.

Taken from cysteine to phenylalanine, the CDR3 has 15 residues. Only the CDR3 DNA is retained, 45 bases long and in frame from the first base. V is cut by 1 base and J by 4 bases, and the space between the germline ends is 11 bases. The germline V gene encodes CDR1 SEHNR and CDR2 FQNEAQ (reference sequence). Broader findings and caveats from the paper: The number of TCRs above 1 in 1000 frequency did not change with DPC sensitization; there was no evidence of global repertoire structure alterations. Compared with pre-sensitization or healthy control sets, expanded TCRs formed significantly more large CDR3 similarity clusters, which is consistent with antigen-driven responses. A positive correlation was found between the number of PT1 expanded TCRs and patch test score, with significance reached at thresholds 8, 16 and 32 but not 4. Repeated subsampling changed both the strength of the expansion versus patch-test correlation and the threshold at which that correlation became significant. Because every patient had alopecia, a presumed autoimmune disease, the patients' immune response might differ from that of healthy individuals.

A few counts support this clonotype. What antigen it recognizes has not been identified. Base quality data are lacking; no much larger clone is found one base away. The source material was whole blood, sampled in connection with sensitization to the hapten diphenylcyclopropenone (DPC). The V gene is TRBV7-9 and the J gene is TRBJ2-1, with the D gene call left open. The receptor's source is a woman aged 45-65 years with alopecia areata. Some clones in this sample may be carry-over from other donors' samples. The encoded CDR3 is CASSLDTGPYNEQFF. In nucleotide form, the sequence is TGTGCCAGCAGCTTAGACACCGGACCTTACAATGAGCAGTTCTTC.